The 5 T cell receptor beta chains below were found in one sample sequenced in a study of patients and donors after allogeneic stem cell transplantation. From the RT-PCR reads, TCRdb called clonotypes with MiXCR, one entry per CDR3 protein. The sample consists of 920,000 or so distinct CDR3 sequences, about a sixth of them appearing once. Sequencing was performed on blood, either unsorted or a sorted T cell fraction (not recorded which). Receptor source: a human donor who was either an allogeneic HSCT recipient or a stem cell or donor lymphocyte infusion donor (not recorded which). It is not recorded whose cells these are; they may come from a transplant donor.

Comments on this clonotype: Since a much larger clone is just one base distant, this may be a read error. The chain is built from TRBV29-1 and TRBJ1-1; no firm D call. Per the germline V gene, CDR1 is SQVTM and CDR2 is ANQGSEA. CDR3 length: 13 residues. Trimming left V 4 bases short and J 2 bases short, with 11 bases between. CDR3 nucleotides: TGCAGCGTTGGTACCGTGGGTAACACTGAAGCTTTCTTT. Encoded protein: CSVGTVGNTEAFF. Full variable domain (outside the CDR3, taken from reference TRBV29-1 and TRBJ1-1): SAVISQKPSRDICQRGTSLTIQCQVDSQVTMMFWYRQQPGQSLTLIATANQGSEATYESGFVIDKFPISRPNLTFSTLTVSNMSPEDSSIYLCSVGTVGNTEAFFGQGTRLTVV.

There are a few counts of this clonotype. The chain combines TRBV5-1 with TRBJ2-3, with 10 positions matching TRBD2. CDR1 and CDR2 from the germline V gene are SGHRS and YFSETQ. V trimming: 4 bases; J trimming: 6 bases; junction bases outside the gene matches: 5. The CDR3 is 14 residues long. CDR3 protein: CASSAGLAADTQYF. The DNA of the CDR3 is TGCGCCAGCAGCGCTGGACTAGCGGCCGATACGCAGTATTTT.

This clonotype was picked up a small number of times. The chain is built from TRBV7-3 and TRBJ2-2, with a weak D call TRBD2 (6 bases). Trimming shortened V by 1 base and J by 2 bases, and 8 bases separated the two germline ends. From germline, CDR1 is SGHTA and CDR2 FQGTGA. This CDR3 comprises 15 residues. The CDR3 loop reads CASSLIGRNTGELFF. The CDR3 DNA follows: TGTGCCAGCAGCTTAATCGGGAGAAACACCGGGGAGCTGTTTTTT.

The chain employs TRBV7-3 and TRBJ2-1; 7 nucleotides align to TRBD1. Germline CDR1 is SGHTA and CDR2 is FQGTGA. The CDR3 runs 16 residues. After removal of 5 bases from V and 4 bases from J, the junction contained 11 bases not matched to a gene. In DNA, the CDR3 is TGTGCCAGCAGCCCACACCGGACAGGCGCTTACAATGAGCAGTTCTTC. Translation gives CASSPHRTGAYNEQFF.

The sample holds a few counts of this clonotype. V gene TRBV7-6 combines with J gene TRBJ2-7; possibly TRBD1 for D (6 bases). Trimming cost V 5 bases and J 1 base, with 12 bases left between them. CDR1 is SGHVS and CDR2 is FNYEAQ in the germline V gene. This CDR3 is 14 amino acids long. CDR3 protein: CASSPPGESYEQYF. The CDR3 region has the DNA TGTGCCAGCAGCCCGCCAGGGGAATCCTACGAGCAGTACTTC.